Following are 31 T cell receptor beta chains from one sample sequenced in a study of long-term antiretroviral therapy in people with HIV. The assay used was immunoSEQ (version v3.0), run at survey level. Assay: immunoSEQ multiplex PCR; the TCRdb copy retains only in-frame clones and omits some. This table holds about 16,000 clones, 85% to 90% found once. The specimen was unsorted PBMCs, collected 6.9 years after starting antiretroviral therapy. The receptor set was obtained from a man between 45 and 60 years old with HIV.

The chain carries TRBV19 and TRBJ2-7, with TRBD2 identical over 14 bases. The CDR3 contains 15 residues. Germline V lookup: CDR1 LNHDA, CDR2 SQIVND (reference sequence). Trimming removed 5 bases from V and 4 bases from J; junction bases left unmatched: 4. In DNA, the CDR3 is TGTGCCAGTAGTGGGGGACTAGCGGGAGATTACGAGCAGTACTTC. This codes for CASSGGLAGDYEQYF.

V usage is TRBV9 and J usage is TRBJ2-1; D may be TRBD2 (6 bases). This CDR3 is 16 amino acids long. Trimming cost V 0 bases and J 3 bases, with 13 bases left between them. Germline CDR1 SGDLS, CDR2 YYNGEE. The DNA for the CDR3 is TGTGCCAGCAGCGTAGAGGGAGGCGGGAACTACAATGAGCAGTTCTTC. Translating it yields CASSVEGGGNYNEQFF.

V gene TRBV6-5 combines with J gene TRBJ2-7, with D perhaps matching TRBD2 (6 bases). This CDR3 spans 13 amino acids. The V end was cut by 7 bases, the J end by 6 bases, with 16 bases between. In germline, CDR1 is MNHEY, CDR2 SVGAGI. CDR3 sequence reads: CASKGRMGIEQYF. The CDR3 DNA reads as TGTGCCAGCAAGGGGAGGATGGGGATCGAGCAGTACTTC.

The CDR3 DNA reads as TGTGCCAGCAGTTTGGGGGCAGCGAACACCGGGGAGCTGTTTTTT. Its protein product is CASSLGAANTGELFF. The chain links TRBV28 to TRBJ2-2, with D possibly TRBD1 on 6 matching bases. The CDR3 is made up of 15 amino acids. Germline values: CDR1 MDHEN, CDR2 SYDVKM. The V end lost 3 bases, the J end lost 0 bases, and 8 bases lay between the germline ends.

This clone was picked up a small number of times. V gene TRBV28 combines with J gene TRBJ2-3, with TRBD2 as a possible D gene (6 bases). CDR1 and CDR2 from the germline V gene are MDHEN and SYDVKM. The CDR3 contains 17 residues. V was cut by 2 bases and J by 5 bases, with 20 bases left in between. CDR3 bases: TGTGCCAGCAGTTTAGGGGCGGGATTTGGCCCCCGAGATACGCAGTATTTT. Encoded protein: CASSLGAGFGPRDTQYF.

On this clone itself: The same CDR3 arises from other DNA sequences in this sample as well. The rearrangement joins TRBV7-2 to TRBJ2-7; 9 bases match TRBD2. The CDR3 consists of 16 residues. Per the germline V gene, CDR1 is SGHTA and CDR2 is FQGNSA. Germline trimming cut 1 base from V and 2 bases from J; bases unmatched to any gene: 6. The CDR3 DNA sequence: TGTGCCAGCAGCTTAGAAGGTAGCGGGAGAACCTACGAGCAGTACTTC. It yields the protein CASSLEGSGRTYEQYF.

The chain joins TRBV4-1 to TRBJ2-5; possibly TRBD2 for D (6 bases). Looked up from germline, CDR1 is MGHRA and CDR2 is YSYEKL. Trimming pared 1 base from V and 1 base from J, leaving 13 bases between. The CDR3 totals 16 residues. The DNA for the CDR3 is TGCGCCAGCAGCCAAGGGGACTCAGGGTTCCAAGAGACCCAGTACTTC. Amino acid sequence: CASSQGDSGFQETQYF.

V usage is TRBV19 and J usage is TRBJ2-1, with D perhaps matching TRBD2 (6 bases). The CDR3 covers 16 residues. CDR1 LNHDA and CDR2 SQIVND come from the germline V gene (reference sequence). V shed 3 bases and J shed 6 bases, with 18 bases lying between them. DNA of the CDR3: TGTGCCAGTAGTATGGTTAGGGACTCCTGGACCAATGAGCAGTTCTTC. It encodes CASSMVRDSWTNEQFF.

The chain has TRBV9 and TRBJ2-5, with TRBD2 matching over 7 bases. The germline V gene encodes CDR1 SGDLS and CDR2 YYNGEE. With 3 bases clipped from V and 5 bases from J, the junction kept 1 base outside the gene matches. This CDR3 has 12 residues. CDR3 sequence reads: CASSEGGETQYF. The DNA of the CDR3 is TGTGCCAGCAGCGAGGGAGGGGAGACCCAGTACTTC.

The chain couples TRBV7-6 to TRBJ2-1, with D possibly called TRBD1 or TRBD2 (5 bases each). CDR3 length equals 13 residues. Germline assignment: CDR1 SGHVS and CDR2 FNYEAQ. V was cut by 1 base and J by 8 bases, with 9 bases left in between. The CDR3 DNA sequence: TGTGCCAGCAGCTTAGGAGGGGTCGATGAGCAGTTCTTC. Translating it yields CASSLGGVDEQFF. Full variable domain (rest looked up from reference TRBV7-6 and TRBJ2-1): GAGVSQSPRYKVTKRGQDVALRCDPISGHVSLYWYRQALGQGPEFLTYFNYEAQQDKSGLPNDRFSAERPEGSISTLTIQRTEQRDSAMYRCASSLGGVDEQFFGPGTRLTVL.

This chain connects TRBV19 to TRBJ2-1, with 10 bases fitting TRBD2. Germline lookup yields CDR1 LNHDA and CDR2 SQIVND (reference sequence). Losses at the gene ends were 0 bases for V and 5 bases for J; bases not matched to a gene: 10. This CDR3 has 18 residues. CDR3: CASSIEGLAGVSDNEQFF. The DNA for the CDR3 is TGTGCCAGTAGTATAGAGGGGCTAGCGGGAGTTTCGGACAATGAGCAGTTCTTC.

V usage is TRBV15 and J usage is TRBJ2-3; possibly TRBD2 for D (5 bases). V gave up 0 bases and J gave up 3 bases, with 10 bases separating them. The length of the CDR3 is 15 residues. CDR1 and CDR2 (germline): LNHNV, YYDKDF (reference sequence). The CDR3 spells CATSRERDLTDTQYF. The DNA for the CDR3 is TGTGCCACCAGCAGAGAGAGGGATCTGACAGATACGCAGTATTTT.

The chain combines TRBV19 with TRBJ2-7; maybe TRBD1 (6 bases). Trimming shortened V by 4 bases and J by 2 bases, and 15 bases separated the two germline ends. Germline lookup yields CDR1 LNHDA and CDR2 SQIVND (reference sequence). The CDR3 spans 15 residues. The CDR3 sequence: CASSTQGRGPYEQYF. The CDR3 DNA reads TGTGCCAGTAGTACCCAAGGCAGGGGCCCCTACGAGCAGTACTTC.

This sequence joins TRBV27 and TRBJ2-7; unclear D gene. Between the trimmed V and J ends, which lost 10 bases and 7 bases, there was a span of 14 bases. The germline CDR1 and CDR2 sequences are MNHEY and SMNVEV (reference sequence). This CDR3 region has 11 residues. CDR3 sequence (DNA): TGTGCCACTCACAGAGGCCTGGAGCAGTACTTC. It encodes CATHRGLEQYF.

This chain uses TRBV7-3 with TRBJ1-1, with D possibly matching TRBD1 (5 bases). CDR1 and CDR2 (germline): SGHTA, FQGTGA. Deletions cut 2 bases from V and 0 bases from J, with 10 bases between. The CDR3 contains 15 residues. The CDR3 sequence is CASSLDSGMNTEAFF. The CDR3 bases are TGTGCCAGCAGCTTAGACAGCGGGATGAACACTGAAGCTTTCTTT.

The CDR3 protein is CASSLGLVSYNEQFF. Written as DNA, the CDR3 is TGTGCCAGCAGCCTGGGACTAGTCTCCTACAATGAGCAGTTCTTC. The chain uses TRBV5-4 and TRBJ2-1; 8 bases fit TRBD2. This CDR3 contains 15 residues. Per germline, CDR1 SGHNT and CDR2 YYREEE (reference sequence). V gave up 4 bases and J gave up 0 bases; unmatched junction bases: 3.

The V gene is TRBV6-6, the J gene TRBJ2-3; no clear D gene. Trimming stripped 5 bases from V and 6 bases from J, with 15 bases between. The CDR3 sequence is 14 residues long. Germline lookup yields CDR1 MNHNY and CDR2 SVGAGI (reference sequence). The CDR3 reads CASSARLMGDTQYF. The CDR3 coding sequence is TGTGCCAGCAGTGCCCGCTTAATGGGCGATACGCAGTATTTT.

This clone was seen a few times. This rearrangement joins TRBV11-2 to TRBJ2-4, with TRBD1 identical over 7 bases. Trimming took 0 bases from V and 6 from J; bases not matched to a gene: 2. The CDR3 extends over 14 amino acids. CDR1 SGHAT and CDR2 FQNNGV come from the germline V gene. CDR3: CASSLESGGNIQYF. CDR3 in DNA: TGTGCCAGCAGCTTAGAGTCAGGGGGAAACATTCAGTACTTC.

V and J are TRBV27 and TRBJ2-7; TRBD1 matches at 9 bases. Germline lookup yields CDR1 MNHEY and CDR2 SMNVEV (reference sequence). The J segment lost 4 bases and the V segment lost 6 bases, leaving 10 bases of the junction unmatched. CDR3 length: 15 amino acids. CDR3 sequence (DNA): TGTGCCAGCAGGGGGGTGACAGGGGGAAGGTACGAGCAGTACTTC. Translation gives CASRGVTGGRYEQYF.

CDR3 nucleotides: TGTGCCAGCAGACGGCGGGAGGTAGTTAATGAGCAGTTCTTC. Translation gives CASRRREVVNEQFF. This sequence joins TRBV6-5 and TRBJ2-1; 8 nucleotides line up with TRBD2. Germline V gene lookup returns CDR1 MNHEY and CDR2 SVGAGI. This CDR3 spans 14 amino acids. Trimming removed 6 bases from V and 7 bases from J; junction bases left unmatched: 8.

The rearrangement links TRBV7-9 to TRBJ2-5, with D hard to call. The germline CDR1 and CDR2 sequences are SEHNR and FQNEAQ (reference sequence). Between the trimmed V and J ends, which lost 1 base and 1 base, there was a span of 4 bases. This CDR3 comprises 13 residues. The CDR3 protein is CASSLEGQETQYF. In nucleotides, the CDR3 is TGTGCCAGCAGCTTAGAGGGCCAAGAGACCCAGTACTTC.

This clone was seen a handful of times. The chain is built from TRBV28 and TRBJ1-5, with D hard to call. V lost 6 bases to trimming and J lost 4 bases, with 16 bases between them. The CDR3 is made up of 15 amino acids. Germline V gene lookup returns CDR1 MDHEN and CDR2 SYDVKM. The chain's CDR3 is CASRPHFSSNQPQHF. In nucleotides, the CDR3 is TGTGCCAGCAGACCACACTTCTCGTCAAATCAGCCCCAGCATTTT.

The V and J genes are TRBV30 and TRBJ2-5, with 8 bases aligning to TRBD1. The CDR3 is made up of 12 amino acids. V shed 4 bases and J 5 bases; nucleotides not matched to a gene: 3. Looked up from germline, CDR1 is GTSNPN and CDR2 is SVGIG (reference sequence). CDR3 sequence reads: CAWKTGVETQYF. The CDR3, as DNA: TGTGCCTGGAAGACAGGGGTCGAGACCCAGTACTTC.

V and J are TRBV11-1 and TRBJ2-1; 10 bases map to TRBD2. This CDR3 contains 18 residues. Per germline, CDR1 SGHAT and CDR2 FQDESV (reference sequence). J lost 0 bases, V lost 4 bases, and 9 bases had no gene match. CDR3 amino acids: CASSSPLAGGSSYNEQFF. CDR3 in DNA: TGTGCCAGCAGCTCGCCTTTAGCGGGAGGAAGCTCCTACAATGAGCAGTTCTTC.

The rearrangement uses TRBV5-1 and TRBJ2-2; possible D gene TRBD1, 6 bases. V shed 3 bases and J shed 0 bases, with 9 bases lying between them. The germline gives CDR1 SGHRS, CDR2 YFSETQ. CDR3 length: 15 amino acids. As DNA, the CDR3 is TGCGCCAGCAGCTCGGGACATACGAACACCGGGGAGCTGTTTTTT. Protein sequence: CASSSGHTNTGELFF. The full variable domain, rest sourced from reference TRBV5-1 and TRBJ2-2, is KAGVTQTPRYLIKTRGQQVTLSCSPISGHRSVSWYQQTPGQGLQFLFEYFSETQRNKGNFPGRFSGRQFSNSRSEMNVSTLELGDSALYLCASSSGHTNTGELFFGEGSRLTVL.

This clone was seen more than once but under ten times. The V gene is TRBV7-2, the J gene TRBJ2-7; the D is unclear. V lost 4 bases and J 3 bases, leaving 10 bases between the germline ends. The CDR3 runs to 13 residues. Germline V gene sequence: CDR1 SGHTA, CDR2 FQGNSA. CDR3 sequence (DNA): TGTGCCAGCAGCTCGATGGTTCGCTACGAGCAGTACTTC. Encoded protein: CASSSMVRYEQYF.

The gene calls are TRBV30 and TRBJ1-4, with D unclear. V lost 2 bases and J lost 3, with 7 bases in between. Looked up from germline, CDR1 is GTSNPN and CDR2 is SVGIG (reference sequence). CDR3 length: 13 residues. CDR3: CAWSFSPNEKLFF. The CDR3 nucleotides read TGTGCCTGGAGTTTCAGTCCTAATGAAAAACTGTTTTTT.

The V and J genes are TRBV5-1 and TRBJ2-3; tentatively, D is TRBD1 (5 bases). This CDR3 is 15 amino acids long. Per the germline V gene, CDR1 is SGHRS and CDR2 is YFSETQ. V gave up 4 bases and J gave up 3 bases, with 15 bases separating them. Here the CDR3 DNA reads TGCGCCAGCAGCCCGGGCAGGGTGGGTACAGATACGCAGTATTTT. This gives the protein CASSPGRVGTDTQYF. The full variable domain, rest sourced from reference TRBV5-1 and TRBJ2-3, is KAGVTQTPRYLIKTRGQQVTLSCSPISGHRSVSWYQQTPGQGLQFLFEYFSETQRNKGNFPGRFSGRQFSNSRSEMNVSTLELGDSALYLCASSPGRVGTDTQYFGPGTRLTVL.

This chain links TRBV9 with TRBJ2-1; 9 nucleotides match TRBD2. The CDR3 runs 14 residues. Trimming removed 4 bases from V and 8 bases from J; junction bases left unmatched: 7. Germline CDR1 reads SGDLS; CDR2 reads YYNGEE. CDR3 protein: CASSRSGSTDEQFF. The CDR3 DNA reads as TGTGCCAGCAGCCGTAGCGGGAGTACGGATGAGCAGTTCTTC.

The V call is TRBV21-1, the J call TRBJ1-1. TRBV21-1 represents a pseudogene. The CDR3 runs to 11 residues. The CDR3 bases are TGTGCCAGCGGCGTGAACACTGAAGCTTTCTTT. Protein: CASGVNTEAFF.

This sequence joins TRBV7-8 and TRBJ2-7, with 9 nucleotides matching TRBD2. The CDR3 consists of 16 residues. Germline trimming cut 7 bases from V and 6 bases from J; bases unmatched to any gene: 16. Germline V gene lookup returns CDR1 SGHVS and CDR2 FQNEAQ. The CDR3 DNA reads TGTGCCAGCACCGACACTTACGGGACTAGCACCCTCGAGCAGTACTTC. Amino acids: CASTDTYGTSTLEQYF.